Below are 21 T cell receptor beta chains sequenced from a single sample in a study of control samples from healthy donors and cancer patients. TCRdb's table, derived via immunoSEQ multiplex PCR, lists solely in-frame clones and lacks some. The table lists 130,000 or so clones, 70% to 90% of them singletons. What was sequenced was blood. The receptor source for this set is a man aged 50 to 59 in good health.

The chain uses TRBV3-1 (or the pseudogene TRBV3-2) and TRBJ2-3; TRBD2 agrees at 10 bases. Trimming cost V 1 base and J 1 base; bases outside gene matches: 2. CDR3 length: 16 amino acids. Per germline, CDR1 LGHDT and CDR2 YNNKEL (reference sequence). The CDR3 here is CASSQGTSGGTDTQYF. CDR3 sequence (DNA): TGTGCCAGCAGCCAAGGTACTAGCGGGGGCACAGATACGCAGTATTTT.

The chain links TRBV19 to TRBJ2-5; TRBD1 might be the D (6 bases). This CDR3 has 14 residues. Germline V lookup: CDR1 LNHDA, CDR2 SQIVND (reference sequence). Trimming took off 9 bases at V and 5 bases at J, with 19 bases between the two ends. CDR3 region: CASRVRDNRETQYF. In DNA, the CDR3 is TGTGCCAGCAGAGTCCGGGACAATAGGGAGACCCAGTACTTC.

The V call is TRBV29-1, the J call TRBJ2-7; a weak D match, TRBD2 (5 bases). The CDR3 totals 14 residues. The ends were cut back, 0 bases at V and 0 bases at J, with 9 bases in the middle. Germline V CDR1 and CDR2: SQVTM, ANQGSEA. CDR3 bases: TGCAGCGTTGAAGATCAAGGGAGCTCCTACGAGCAGTACTTC. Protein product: CSVEDQGSSYEQYF.

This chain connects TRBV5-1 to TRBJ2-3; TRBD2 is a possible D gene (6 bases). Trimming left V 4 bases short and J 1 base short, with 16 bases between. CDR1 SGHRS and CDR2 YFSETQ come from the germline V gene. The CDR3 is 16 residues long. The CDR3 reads CASSAGLGGGTDTQYF. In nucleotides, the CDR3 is TGCGCCAGCAGCGCGGGACTGGGCGGTGGCACAGATACGCAGTATTTT. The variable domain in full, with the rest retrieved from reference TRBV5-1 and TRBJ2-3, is KAGVTQTPRYLIKTRGQQVTLSCSPISGHRSVSWYQQTPGQGLQFLFEYFSETQRNKGNFPGRFSGRQFSNSRSEMNVSTLELGDSALYLCASSAGLGGGTDTQYFGPGTRLTVL.

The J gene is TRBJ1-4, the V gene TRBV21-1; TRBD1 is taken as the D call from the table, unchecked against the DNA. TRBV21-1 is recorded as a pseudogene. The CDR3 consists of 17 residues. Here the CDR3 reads CASSSHKKDRKNEKLFF. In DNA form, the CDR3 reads TGTGCCAGCAGCTCCCACAAAAAGGACAGGAAAAATGAAAAACTGTTTTTT.

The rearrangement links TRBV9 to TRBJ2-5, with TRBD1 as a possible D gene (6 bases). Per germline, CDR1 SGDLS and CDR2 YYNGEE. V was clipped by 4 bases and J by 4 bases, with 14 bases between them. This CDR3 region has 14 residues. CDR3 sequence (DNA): TGTGCCAGCAGCCTGGGACACCCGGGAGAGACCCAGTACTTC. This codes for CASSLGHPGETQYF.

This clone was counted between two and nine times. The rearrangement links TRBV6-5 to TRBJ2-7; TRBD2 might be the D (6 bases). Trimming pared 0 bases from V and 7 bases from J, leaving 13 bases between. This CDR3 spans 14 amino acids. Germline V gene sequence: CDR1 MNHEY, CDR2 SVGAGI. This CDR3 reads CASSYSGGAGEQYF. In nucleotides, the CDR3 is TGTGCCAGCAGTTACTCGGGGGGTGCAGGGGAGCAGTACTTC.

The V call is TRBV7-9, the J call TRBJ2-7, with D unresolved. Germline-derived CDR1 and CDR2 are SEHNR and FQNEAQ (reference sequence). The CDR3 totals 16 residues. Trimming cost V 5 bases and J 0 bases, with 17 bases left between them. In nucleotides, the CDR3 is TGTGCCAGCAGCGTTCCCACTCATAACCCCTCCTACGAGCAGTACTTC. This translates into CASSVPTHNPSYEQYF.

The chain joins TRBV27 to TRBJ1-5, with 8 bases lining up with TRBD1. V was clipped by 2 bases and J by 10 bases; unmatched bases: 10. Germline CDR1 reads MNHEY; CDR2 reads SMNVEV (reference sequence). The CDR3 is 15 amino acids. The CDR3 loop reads CASSLSRDRSVPQHF. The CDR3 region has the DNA TGTGCCAGCAGTTTAAGCCGGGACAGGTCCGTTCCCCAGCATTTT.

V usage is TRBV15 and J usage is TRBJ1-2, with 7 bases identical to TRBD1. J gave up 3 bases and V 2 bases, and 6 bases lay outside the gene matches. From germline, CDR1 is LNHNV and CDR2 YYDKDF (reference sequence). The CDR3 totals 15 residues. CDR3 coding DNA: TGTGCCACCAGCAGAAACAGGGGAATGGACTATGGCTACACCTTC. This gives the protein CATSRNRGMDYGYTF.

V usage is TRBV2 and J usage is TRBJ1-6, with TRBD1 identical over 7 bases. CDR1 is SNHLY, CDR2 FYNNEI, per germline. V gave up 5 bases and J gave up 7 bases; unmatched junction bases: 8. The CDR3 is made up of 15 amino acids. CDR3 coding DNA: TGTGCCAGCAGTTCACAGGGGACGGAGAATTCACCCCTCCACTTT. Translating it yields CASSSQGTENSPLHF.

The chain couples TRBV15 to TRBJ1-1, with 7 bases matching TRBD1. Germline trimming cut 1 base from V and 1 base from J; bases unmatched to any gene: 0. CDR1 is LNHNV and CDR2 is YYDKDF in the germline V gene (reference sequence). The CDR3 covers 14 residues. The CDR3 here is CATSRAGGNTEAFF. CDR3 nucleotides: TGTGCCACCAGCAGAGCAGGGGGGAACACTGAAGCTTTCTTT.

CDR3: CASSLTGGGGYTF. CDR3 DNA: TGTGCCAGCAGCCTGACAGGGGGGGGTGGCTACACCTTC. The chain employs TRBV7-9 and TRBJ1-2, with TRBD1 identical over 9 bases. This CDR3 comprises 13 residues. Germline V CDR1 and CDR2: SEHNR, FQNEAQ (reference sequence). Unmatched junction bases numbered 5, after V lost 5 bases and J lost 7 bases. Using reference TRBV7-9 and TRBJ1-2 for the parts outside the CDR3, the full variable domain is DTGVSQNPRHKITKRGQNVTFRCDPISEHNRLYWYRQTLGQGPEFLTYFQNEAQLEKSRLLSDRFSAERPKGSFSTLEIQRTEQGDSAMYLCASSLTGGGGYTFGSGTRLTVV.

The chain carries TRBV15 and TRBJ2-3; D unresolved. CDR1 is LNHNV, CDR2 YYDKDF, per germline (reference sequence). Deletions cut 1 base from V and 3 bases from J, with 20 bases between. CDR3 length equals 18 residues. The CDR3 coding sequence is TGTGCCACCAGCAGAGGTATAGGCACCACCGACGGAACAGATACGCAGTATTTT. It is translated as CATSRGIGTTDGTDTQYF.

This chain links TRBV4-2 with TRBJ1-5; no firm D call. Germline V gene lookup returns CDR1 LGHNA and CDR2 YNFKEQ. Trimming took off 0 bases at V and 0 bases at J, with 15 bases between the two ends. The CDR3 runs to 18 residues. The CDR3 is CASSQDPQYRYSNQPQHF. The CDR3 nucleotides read TGTGCCAGCAGCCAAGATCCCCAATACCGTTATAGCAATCAGCCCCAGCATTTT.

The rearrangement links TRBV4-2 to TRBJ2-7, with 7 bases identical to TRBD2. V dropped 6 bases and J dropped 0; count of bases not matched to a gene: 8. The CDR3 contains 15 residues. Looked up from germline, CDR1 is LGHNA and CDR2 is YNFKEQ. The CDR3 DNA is TGTGCCAGCAGGACCAGCGGGGTTAGCTCCTACGAGCAGTACTTC. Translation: CASRTSGVSSYEQYF.

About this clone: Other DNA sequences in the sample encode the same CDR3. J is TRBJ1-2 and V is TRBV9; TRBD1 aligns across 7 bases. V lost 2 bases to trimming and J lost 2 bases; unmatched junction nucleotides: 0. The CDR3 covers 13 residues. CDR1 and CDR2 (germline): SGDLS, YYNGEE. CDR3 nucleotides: TGTGCCAGCAGCGTGGACAGGAACTATGGCTACACCTTC. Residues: CASSVDRNYGYTF.

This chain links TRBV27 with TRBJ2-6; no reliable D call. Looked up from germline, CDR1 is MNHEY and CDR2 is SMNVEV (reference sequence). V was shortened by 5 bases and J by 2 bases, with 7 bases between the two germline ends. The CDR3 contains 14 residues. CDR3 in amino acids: CASSPRPGANVLTF. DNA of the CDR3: TGTGCCAGCAGTCCTCGGCCTGGGGCCAACGTCCTGACTTTC.

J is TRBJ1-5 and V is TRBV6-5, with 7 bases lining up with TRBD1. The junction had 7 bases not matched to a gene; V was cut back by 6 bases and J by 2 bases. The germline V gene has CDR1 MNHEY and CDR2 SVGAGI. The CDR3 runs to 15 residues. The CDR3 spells CASRRDSYGNQPQHF. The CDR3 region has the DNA TGTGCCAGCAGAAGGGACAGCTATGGCAATCAGCCCCAGCATTTT.

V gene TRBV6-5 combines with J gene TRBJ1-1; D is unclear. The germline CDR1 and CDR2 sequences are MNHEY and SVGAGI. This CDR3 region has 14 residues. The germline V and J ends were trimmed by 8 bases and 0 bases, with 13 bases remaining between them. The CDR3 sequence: CASGTEEVNTEAFF. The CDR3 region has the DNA TGTGCCAGCGGAACCGAGGAAGTGAACACTGAAGCTTTCTTT.

CDR3 loop: CASSRPGILNTGELFF. DNA for the CDR3: TGCGCCAGCAGCCGTCCGGGAATACTGAACACCGGGGAGCTGTTTTTT. The genes are TRBV4-1 and TRBJ2-2; a possible D gene is TRBD2 (5 bases). CDR1 and CDR2 from the germline V gene are MGHRA and YSYEKL. This CDR3 is built from 16 residues. V was trimmed by 4 bases and J by 1 base, leaving 13 bases between them.